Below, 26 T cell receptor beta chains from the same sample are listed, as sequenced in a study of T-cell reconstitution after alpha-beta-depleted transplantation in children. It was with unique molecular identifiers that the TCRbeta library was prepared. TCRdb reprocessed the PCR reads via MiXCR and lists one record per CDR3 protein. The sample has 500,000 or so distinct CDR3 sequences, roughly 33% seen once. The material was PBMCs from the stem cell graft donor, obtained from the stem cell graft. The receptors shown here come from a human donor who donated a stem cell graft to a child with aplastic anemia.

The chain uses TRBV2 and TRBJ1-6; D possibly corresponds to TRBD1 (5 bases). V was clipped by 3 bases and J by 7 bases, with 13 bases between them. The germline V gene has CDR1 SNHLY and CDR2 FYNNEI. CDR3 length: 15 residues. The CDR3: CASSERGLGNSPLHF. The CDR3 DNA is TGTGCCAGCAGTGAGAGGGGCTTAGGGAATTCACCCCTCCACTTT.

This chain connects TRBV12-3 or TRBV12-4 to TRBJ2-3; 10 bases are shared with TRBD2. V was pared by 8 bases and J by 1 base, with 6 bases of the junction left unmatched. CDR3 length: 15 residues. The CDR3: CASAYGTSGTDTQYF. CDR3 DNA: TGTGCCAGCGCATACGGGACTAGCGGCACAGATACGCAGTATTTT.

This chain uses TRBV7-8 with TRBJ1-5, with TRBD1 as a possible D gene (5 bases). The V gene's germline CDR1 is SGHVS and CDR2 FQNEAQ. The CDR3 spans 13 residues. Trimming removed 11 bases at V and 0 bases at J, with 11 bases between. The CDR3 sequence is CASGGYSNQPQHF. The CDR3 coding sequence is TGTGCCTCGGGGGGGTATAGCAATCAGCCCCAGCATTTT.

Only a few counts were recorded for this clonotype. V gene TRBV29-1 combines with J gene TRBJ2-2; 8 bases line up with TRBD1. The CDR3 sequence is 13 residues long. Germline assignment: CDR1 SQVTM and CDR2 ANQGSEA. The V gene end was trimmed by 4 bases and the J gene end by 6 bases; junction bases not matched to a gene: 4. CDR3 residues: CSVVQGAAGELFF. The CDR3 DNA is TGCAGCGTTGTTCAGGGGGCCGCCGGGGAGCTGTTTTTT.

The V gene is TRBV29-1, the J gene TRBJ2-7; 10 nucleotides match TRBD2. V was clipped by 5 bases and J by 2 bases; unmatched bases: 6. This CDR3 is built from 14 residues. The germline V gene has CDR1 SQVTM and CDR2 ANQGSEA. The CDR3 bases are TGCAGCGTTATGGGACTAGCGAGTCCCTACGAGCAGTACTTC. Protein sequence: CSVMGLASPYEQYF.

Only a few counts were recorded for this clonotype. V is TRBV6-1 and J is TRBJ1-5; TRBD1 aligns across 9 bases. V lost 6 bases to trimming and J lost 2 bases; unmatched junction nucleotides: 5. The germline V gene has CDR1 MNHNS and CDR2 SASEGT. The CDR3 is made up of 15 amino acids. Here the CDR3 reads CASSATGGGNQPQHF. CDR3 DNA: TGTGCCAGCAGCGCAACAGGGGGCGGCAATCAGCCCCAGCATTTT.

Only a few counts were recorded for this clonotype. CDR3 residues: CSGGVGGHTGELFF. CDR3 DNA: TGCAGCGGGGGGGTCGGGGGGCACACCGGGGAGCTGTTTTTT. The chain uses TRBV29-1 and TRBJ2-2; weak D call: TRBD2 (7 bases). CDR3 length: 14 residues. The germline V and J ends were trimmed by 7 bases and 3 bases, with 15 bases remaining between them. The germline gives CDR1 SQVTM, CDR2 ANQGSEA.

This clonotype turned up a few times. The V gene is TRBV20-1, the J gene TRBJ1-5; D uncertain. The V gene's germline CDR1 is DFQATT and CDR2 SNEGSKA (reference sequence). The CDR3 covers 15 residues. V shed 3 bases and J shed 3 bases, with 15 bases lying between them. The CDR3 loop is CSASLGGAVNQPQHF. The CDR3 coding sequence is TGCAGTGCTAGTTTGGGCGGCGCAGTCAATCAGCCCCAGCATTTT.

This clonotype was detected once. The CDR3 sequence: CASSVNRVRREKLFF. CDR3 nucleotide sequence: TGTGCCAGTAGTGTCAACAGGGTGAGGCGTGAAAAACTGTTTTTT. V gene TRBV19 combines with J gene TRBJ1-4; the D gene is possibly TRBD1 (6 bases). Trimming left V 5 bases short and J 7 bases short, with 17 bases between. Germline loops: CDR1 LNHDA, CDR2 SQIVND (reference sequence). This CDR3 has 15 residues.

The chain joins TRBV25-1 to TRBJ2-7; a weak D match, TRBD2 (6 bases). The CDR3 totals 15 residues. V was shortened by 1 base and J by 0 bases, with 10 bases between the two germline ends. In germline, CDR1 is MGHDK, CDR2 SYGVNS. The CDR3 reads CASSEFRGSSYEQYF. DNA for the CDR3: TGTGCCAGCAGTGAATTCCGGGGGAGCTCCTACGAGCAGTACTTC.

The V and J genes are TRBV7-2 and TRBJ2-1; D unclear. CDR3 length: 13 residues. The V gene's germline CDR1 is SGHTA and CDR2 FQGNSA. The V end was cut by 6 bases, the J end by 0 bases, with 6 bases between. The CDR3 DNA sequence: TGTGCCAGCAGTTTTATCTCCTACAATGAGCAGTTCTTC. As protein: CASSFISYNEQFF. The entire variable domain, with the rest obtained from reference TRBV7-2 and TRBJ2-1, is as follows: GAGVSQSPSNKVTEKGKDVELRCDPISGHTALYWYRQSLGQGLEFLIYFQGNSAPDKSGLPSDRFSAERTGGSVSTLTIQRTQQEDSAVYLCASSFISYNEQFFGPGTRLTVL.

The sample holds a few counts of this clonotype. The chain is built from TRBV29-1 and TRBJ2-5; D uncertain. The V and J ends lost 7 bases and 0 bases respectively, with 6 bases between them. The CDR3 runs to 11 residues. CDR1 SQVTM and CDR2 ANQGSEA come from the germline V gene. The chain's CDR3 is CSAEYQETQYF. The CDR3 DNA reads TGCAGCGCTGAGTACCAAGAGACCCAGTACTTC.

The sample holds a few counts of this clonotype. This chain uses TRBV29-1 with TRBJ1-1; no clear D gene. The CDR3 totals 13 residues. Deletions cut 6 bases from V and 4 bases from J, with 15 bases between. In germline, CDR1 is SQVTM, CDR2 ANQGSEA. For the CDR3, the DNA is TGCAGCGTCCGACCGAATTGGGGCACTGAAGCTTTCTTT. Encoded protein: CSVRPNWGTEAFF. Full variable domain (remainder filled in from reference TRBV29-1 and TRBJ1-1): SAVISQKPSRDICQRGTSLTIQCQVDSQVTMMFWYRQQPGQSLTLIATANQGSEATYESGFVIDKFPISRPNLTFSTLTVSNMSPEDSSIYLCSVRPNWGTEAFFGQGTRLTVV.

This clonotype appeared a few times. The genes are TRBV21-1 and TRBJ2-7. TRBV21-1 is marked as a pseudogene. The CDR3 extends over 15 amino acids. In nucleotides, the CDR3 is TGTGCCAGCAGCAAATACTACCCAAGCTCCTACGAGCAGTACGTC. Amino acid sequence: CASSKYYPSSYEQYV.

CDR3 sequence (DNA): TGTGCCAGCAGCGTGACTAGCGGGAGGCACAATGAGCAGTTCTTC. Translating it yields CASSVTSGRHNEQFF. This chain links TRBV9 with TRBJ2-1; 13 bases fit TRBD2. V shed 2 bases and J 5 bases; nucleotides not matched to a gene: 1. The CDR3 is 15 residues long. Germline CDR1 and CDR2: SGDLS and YYNGEE.

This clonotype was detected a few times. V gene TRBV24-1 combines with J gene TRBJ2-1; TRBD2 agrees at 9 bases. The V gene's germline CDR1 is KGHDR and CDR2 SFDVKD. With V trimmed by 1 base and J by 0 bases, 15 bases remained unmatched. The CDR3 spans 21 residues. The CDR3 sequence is CATSDFSGSGRPKSSYNEQFF. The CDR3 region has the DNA TGTGCCACCAGTGATTTCTCCGGGAGCGGGAGGCCCAAGAGCTCCTACAATGAGCAGTTCTTC.

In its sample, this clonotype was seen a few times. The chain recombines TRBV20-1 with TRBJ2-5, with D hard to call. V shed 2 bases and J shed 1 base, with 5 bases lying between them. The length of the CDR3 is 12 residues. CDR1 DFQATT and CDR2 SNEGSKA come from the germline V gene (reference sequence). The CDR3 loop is CSARSAQETQYF. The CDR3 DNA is TGCAGTGCTAGATCCGCCCAAGAGACCCAGTACTTC.

CDR3 DNA sequence: TGTGCCAGCACCCACCCTAAGGGCGAGCAGTACTTC. It codes for CASTHPKGEQYF. The chain employs TRBV6-5 and TRBJ2-7, with D unresolved. Germline lookup yields CDR1 MNHEY and CDR2 SVGAGI. The CDR3 spans 12 residues. The V and J ends lost 7 bases and 6 bases respectively, with 13 bases between them.

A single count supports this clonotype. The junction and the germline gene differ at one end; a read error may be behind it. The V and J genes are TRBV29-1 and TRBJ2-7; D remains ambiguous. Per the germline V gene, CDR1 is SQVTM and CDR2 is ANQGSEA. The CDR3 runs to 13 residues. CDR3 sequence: CSVGAVDPYEHYF. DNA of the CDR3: TGCAGCGTTGGCGCTGTGGATCCCTACGAGCATTACTTC.

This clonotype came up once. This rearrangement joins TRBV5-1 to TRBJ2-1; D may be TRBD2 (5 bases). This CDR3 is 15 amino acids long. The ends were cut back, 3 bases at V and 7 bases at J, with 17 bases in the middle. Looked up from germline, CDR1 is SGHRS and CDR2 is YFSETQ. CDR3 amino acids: CASSSSGEGFNEQFF. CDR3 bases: TGCGCCAGCAGCTCGTCCGGCGAGGGTTTTAATGAGCAGTTCTTC.

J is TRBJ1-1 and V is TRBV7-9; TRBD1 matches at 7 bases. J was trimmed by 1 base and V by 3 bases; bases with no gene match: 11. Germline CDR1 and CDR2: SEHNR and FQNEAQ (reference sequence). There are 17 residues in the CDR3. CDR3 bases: TGTGCCAGCAGCTTTAGTAGCCACAGGGGCGCGAACACTGAAGCTTTCTTT. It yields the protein CASSFSSHRGANTEAFF.

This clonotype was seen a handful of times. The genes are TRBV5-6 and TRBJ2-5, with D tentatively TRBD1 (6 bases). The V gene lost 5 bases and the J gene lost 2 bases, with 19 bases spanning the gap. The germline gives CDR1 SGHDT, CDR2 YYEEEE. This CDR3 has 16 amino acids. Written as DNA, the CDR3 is TGTGCCAGCAGGGTTTTTGGGACAAAGGGTCAAGAGACCCAGTACTTC. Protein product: CASRVFGTKGQETQYF. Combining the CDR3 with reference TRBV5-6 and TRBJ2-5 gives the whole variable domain DAGVTQSPTHLIKTRGQQVTLRCSPKSGHDTVSWYQQALGQGPQFIFQYYEEEERQRGNFPDRFSGHQFPNYSSELNVNALLLGDSALYLCASRVFGTKGQETQYFGPGTRLLVL.

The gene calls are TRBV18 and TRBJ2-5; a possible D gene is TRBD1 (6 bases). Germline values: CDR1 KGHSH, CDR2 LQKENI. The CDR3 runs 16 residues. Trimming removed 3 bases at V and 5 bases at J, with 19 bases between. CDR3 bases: TGTGCCAGCTCACCCCTTGGGCCACAGGGAAGCGAGACCCAGTACTTC. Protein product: CASSPLGPQGSETQYF.

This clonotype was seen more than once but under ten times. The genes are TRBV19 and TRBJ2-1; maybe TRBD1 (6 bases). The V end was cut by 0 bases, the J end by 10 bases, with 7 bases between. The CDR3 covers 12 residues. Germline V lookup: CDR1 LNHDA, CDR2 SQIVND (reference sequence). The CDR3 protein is CASSIDQGEQFF. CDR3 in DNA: TGTGCCAGTAGTATAGATCAGGGGGAGCAGTTCTTC. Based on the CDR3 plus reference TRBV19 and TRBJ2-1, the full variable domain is DGGITQSPKYLFRKEGQNVTLSCEQNLNHDAMYWYRQDPGQGLRLIYYSQIVNDFQKGDIAEGYSVSREKKESFPLTVTSAQKNPTAFYLCASSIDQGEQFFGPGTRLTVL.

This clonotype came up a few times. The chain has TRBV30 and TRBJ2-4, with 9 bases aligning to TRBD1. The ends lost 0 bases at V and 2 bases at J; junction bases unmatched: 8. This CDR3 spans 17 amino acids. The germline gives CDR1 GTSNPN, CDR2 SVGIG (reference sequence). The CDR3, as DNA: TGTGCCTGGAGTGTACAGGGGACAGGGATTCCCAAAAACATTCAGTACTTC. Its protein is CAWSVQGTGIPKNIQYF.

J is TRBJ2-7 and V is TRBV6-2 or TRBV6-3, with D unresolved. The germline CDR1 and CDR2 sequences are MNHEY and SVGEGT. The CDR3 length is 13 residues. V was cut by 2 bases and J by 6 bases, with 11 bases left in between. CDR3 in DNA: TGTGCCAGCAGTTACGCCCTTTTCTTCGAGCAGTACGTC. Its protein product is CASSYALFFEQYV.